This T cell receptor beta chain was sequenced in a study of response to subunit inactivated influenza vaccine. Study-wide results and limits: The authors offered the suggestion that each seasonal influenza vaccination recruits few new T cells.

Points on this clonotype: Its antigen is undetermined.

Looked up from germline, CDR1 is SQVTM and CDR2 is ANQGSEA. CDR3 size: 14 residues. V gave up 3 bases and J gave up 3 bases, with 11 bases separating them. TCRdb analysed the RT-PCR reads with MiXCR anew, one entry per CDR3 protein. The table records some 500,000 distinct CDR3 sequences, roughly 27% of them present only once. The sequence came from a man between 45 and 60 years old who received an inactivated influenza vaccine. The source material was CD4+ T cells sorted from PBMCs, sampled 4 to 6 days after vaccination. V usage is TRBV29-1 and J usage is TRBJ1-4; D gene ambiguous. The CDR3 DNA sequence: TGCAGCGTTGACTCTGGGCGTCCTAATGAAAAACTGTTTTTT. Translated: CSVDSGRPNEKLFF.